This T cell receptor beta chain was recovered during a study of blood T cells in healthy people across ages. A minimum of 7 million PBMCs was isolated per sample. This CDR3 region has 14 residues. Germline V gene data show CDR1 as MNHEY and CDR2 as SVGAGI. A sample-barcoded 5' primer and a J-beta primer mix were used in a second PCR of roughly 6 to 11 cycles. TCRdb re-called the 5' RACE reads with MiXCR, one entry per CDR3 protein. The sample carries hundreds of thousands of distinct CDR3 sequences, approximately 31% recorded once. Concerning this clonotype itself: An end of the junction does not agree with germline; a read error may underlie this.

V usage is TRBV6-5 and J usage is TRBJ1-2, with 8 positions matching TRBD1. The sequence was collected from a woman at least 80 years old in good health. Sequencing was performed on blood. Here the CDR3 reads CVSSKTGGLDGYTF. CDR3 DNA: TGTGTCAGCAGTAAAACAGGGGGACTGGATGGCTACACCTTC.